This entry lists 24 T cell receptor beta chains sequenced from one sample in a study of identical twins. TCRdb redid the calling of the 5' RACE reads with MiXCR, one entry per CDR3 protein. This table holds around 690,000 distinct CDR3 sequences, 21% found once. This sample also belongs to another study, concerning T cells expressing NK-cell markers.

Sequenced: PBMCs. These receptors originate from a woman between 18 and 30 years old in good health.

This clonotype was counted between two and nine times. The rearrangement uses TRBV20-1 and TRBJ2-1, with a tentative D call TRBD2 (6 bases). The CDR3 runs 14 residues. The ends were cut back, 6 bases at V and 4 bases at J, with 16 bases in the middle. Looked up from germline, CDR1 is DFQATT and CDR2 is SNEGSKA (reference sequence). CDR3 DNA: TGCAGTGCCTTACGGACGGAGGGTTACAATGAGCAGTTCTTC. It yields the protein CSALRTEGYNEQFF.

This sequence joins TRBV10-2 and TRBJ2-1; 13 bases map to TRBD2. Germline CDR1 is WSHSY and CDR2 is SAAADI. The CDR3 runs to 15 residues. The J segment lost 4 bases and the V segment lost 8 bases, leaving 5 bases of the junction unmatched. CDR3 protein: CASLGLAGPYNEQFF. The CDR3 DNA reads as TGCGCCAGCCTGGGACTAGCGGGACCTTACAATGAGCAGTTCTTC.

This clonotype was observed at least ten times. V and J are TRBV5-1 and TRBJ1-1; D is uncertain. CDR3 length equals 18 residues. Germline CDR1 SGHRS, CDR2 YFSETQ. Deletions cut 4 bases from V and 0 bases from J, with 22 bases between. The CDR3 loop is CASSHRRIDPVLNTEAFF. CDR3 nucleotides: TGCGCCAGCAGCCACCGGAGGATCGATCCAGTTTTGAACACTGAAGCTTTCTTT. The full variable domain, its missing parts supplied by reference TRBV5-1 and TRBJ1-1, is KAGVTQTPRYLIKTRGQQVTLSCSPISGHRSVSWYQQTPGQGLQFLFEYFSETQRNKGNFPGRFSGRQFSNSRSEMNVSTLELGDSALYLCASSHRRIDPVLNTEAFFGQGTRLTVV.

This clonotype was observed a few times. This chain connects TRBV5-6 to TRBJ2-7; 7 positions match TRBD1. Trimming at V came to 3 bases and at J to 13 bases, leaving 13 bases not matched to a gene. CDR3 length: 13 residues. Germline-derived CDR1 and CDR2 are SGHDT and YYEEEE. CDR3 loop: CASSYARGTLSYF. CDR3 sequence (DNA): TGTGCCAGCAGCTATGCCAGGGGGACGCTCTCCTACTTC.

The chain employs TRBV29-1 and TRBJ1-2, with 10 bases lining up with TRBD1. The length of the CDR3 is 15 residues. CDR1 is SQVTM and CDR2 is ANQGSEA in the germline V gene. Trimming at V came to 5 bases and at J to 6 bases, leaving 12 bases not matched to a gene. Here the CDR3 DNA reads TGCAGCGTTTACCAAAGACAGGGGGCAGGGGATGGCTACACCTTC. Its translation: CSVYQRQGAGDGYTF.

Only a few counts were recorded for this clonotype. V and J are TRBV29-1 and TRBJ2-7, with D uncertain. This CDR3 is built from 13 residues. In germline, CDR1 is SQVTM, CDR2 ANQGSEA. V shed 4 bases and J shed 5 bases, with 15 bases lying between them. CDR3: CSVVAAAEDEQYF. The CDR3 region has the DNA TGCAGCGTTGTTGCGGCTGCCGAGGACGAGCAGTACTTC.

The rearrangement joins TRBV11-1 to TRBJ2-1, with 12 bases identical to TRBD2. The CDR3 sequence is 19 residues long. J was trimmed by 0 bases and V by 4 bases; bases with no gene match: 10. The germline V gene has CDR1 SGHAT and CDR2 FQDESV (reference sequence). CDR3 region: CASSSQLAGGKSSYNEQFF. Written as DNA, the CDR3 is TGTGCCAGCAGCTCCCAGCTAGCGGGGGGGAAAAGCTCCTACAATGAGCAGTTCTTC.

This clonotype has only a few counts. The chain employs TRBV20-1 and TRBJ2-1, with 7 nucleotides matching TRBD1. Germline loops: CDR1 DFQATT, CDR2 SNEGSKA (reference sequence). V shed 6 bases, J shed 8 bases, and the junction held 13 bases outside the gene matches. The CDR3 sequence is 14 residues long. The CDR3 region is CSAALDRVLDEQFF. The CDR3 nucleotides read TGCAGTGCAGCCCTTGACAGGGTTTTGGATGAGCAGTTCTTC.

This clonotype was detected only a few times. The chain uses TRBV9 and TRBJ2-5, with a tentative D call TRBD2 (6 bases). V lost 4 bases, J lost 4 bases, and 14 bases lay in between. The CDR3 runs 14 residues. The germline V gene has CDR1 SGDLS and CDR2 YYNGEE. The CDR3 DNA sequence: TGTGCCAGCAGCCCCCGGGGACTTCTAGAGACCCAGTACTTC. Protein: CASSPRGLLETQYF.

This clonotype was observed many times. CDR3 sequence (DNA): TGTGCCAGCAGCCCCCGACTGAACACTGAAGCTTTCTTT. It yields the protein CASSPRLNTEAFF. J is TRBJ1-1 and V is TRBV7-2; no definite D call. Trimming cost V 5 bases and J 0 bases, with 7 bases left between them. This CDR3 comprises 13 residues. Germline values: CDR1 SGHTA, CDR2 FQGNSA.

The V and J genes are TRBV5-1 and TRBJ2-6, with D unresolved. Between the trimmed V and J ends, which lost 4 bases and 2 bases, there was a span of 10 bases. CDR1 SGHRS and CDR2 YFSETQ come from the germline V gene. The CDR3 is 15 residues long. The CDR3 is CASSGGNTGANVLTF. In DNA, the CDR3 is TGCGCCAGCAGCGGTGGGAACACTGGGGCCAACGTCCTGACTTTC.

The gene calls are TRBV5-1 and TRBJ2-7; the D call may be TRBD1 or TRBD2 (6 bases each). The CDR3 is 15 residues long. Germline CDR1 reads SGHRS; CDR2 reads YFSETQ. V gave up 6 bases and J gave up 2 bases, with 18 bases separating them. The CDR3 protein is CASTRGTSGTYEQYF. CDR3 DNA sequence: TGCGCCAGCACCCGCGGGACATCGGGCACCTACGAGCAGTACTTC.

This chain connects TRBV4-1 to TRBJ1-2, with 11 bases fitting TRBD1. The germline gives CDR1 MGHRA, CDR2 YSYEKL. The trim removed 4 bases at V and 14 bases at J, leaving 15 bases unmatched. This CDR3 is built from 15 residues. CDR3: CASSPPDRGQRNGTF. CDR3 in DNA: TGCGCCAGCAGCCCCCCGGACAGGGGGCAACGAAACGGAACCTTC.

This clonotype has at least ten counts. The chain is built from TRBV4-3 and TRBJ1-1; 10 bases are a match to TRBD1. Germline loops: CDR1 LGHNA, CDR2 YSLEER. The CDR3 runs to 16 residues. J gave up 4 bases and V 0 bases, and 5 bases lay outside the gene matches. Written as DNA, the CDR3 is TGCGCCAGCAGCCAAGATCTCCGGACAGGGGGCACTGAAGCTTTCTTT. Residues: CASSQDLRTGGTEAFF.

The J gene is TRBJ2-7, the V gene TRBV9, with 8 positions matching TRBD2. J was trimmed by 3 bases and V by 5 bases; bases with no gene match: 4. Germline assignment: CDR1 SGDLS and CDR2 YYNGEE. The CDR3 loop spans 13 amino acids. Here the CDR3 reads CASSSAGVYEQYF. The CDR3 nucleotides are TGTGCCAGCAGTTCAGCGGGAGTCTACGAGCAGTACTTC.

The chain links TRBV25-1 to TRBJ2-7, with 7 bases lining up with TRBD2. Losses at the gene ends were 4 bases for V and 7 bases for J; bases not matched to a gene: 7. This CDR3 has 13 residues. The germline V gene encodes CDR1 MGHDK and CDR2 SYGVNS. CDR3 sequence reads: CASSALGGSEQYF. CDR3 coding DNA: TGTGCCAGCAGTGCCCTGGGGGGGTCGGAGCAGTACTTC.

This chain joins TRBV27 and TRBJ2-7; TRBD1 aligns across 10 bases. V shed 4 bases and J 3 bases; nucleotides not matched to a gene: 6. Germline CDR1 and CDR2: MNHEY and SMNVEV (reference sequence). The CDR3 spans 15 residues. CDR3 sequence (DNA): TGTGCCAGCAGTTGGAATGGACAGGGGGGCTACGAGCAGTACTTC. Amino acids: CASSWNGQGGYEQYF.

This clonotype has at least ten counts. This sequence joins TRBV12-3 or TRBV12-4 and TRBJ1-1, with a possible D match to TRBD1 (5 bases). The CDR3 contains 13 residues. Trimming pared 1 base from V and 4 bases from J, leaving 7 bases between. Here the CDR3 DNA reads TGTGCCAGCAGTTTAGGGGGGAGCACTGAAGCTTTCTTT. Encoded protein: CASSLGGSTEAFF.

This rearrangement joins TRBV6-6 to TRBJ1-2, with D possibly being TRBD1 (5 bases). V gave up 2 bases and J gave up 1 base, with 17 bases separating them. The CDR3 spans 17 residues. CDR1 and CDR2 (germline): MNHNY, SVGAGI (reference sequence). CDR3 region: CASSYLPAGEDNYGYTF. The CDR3 nucleotides are TGTGCCAGCAGTTACCTCCCGGCGGGGGAGGATAACTATGGCTACACCTTC.

This chain links TRBV5-1 with TRBJ2-7; a weak D match, TRBD2 (6 bases). CDR1 SGHRS and CDR2 YFSETQ come from the germline V gene. The CDR3 runs 14 residues. Trimming shortened V by 7 bases and J by 2 bases, and 16 bases separated the two germline ends. The CDR3 DNA is TGCGCCAGCGCCCCCGGGGCGGGAACCTACGAGCAGTACTTC. The encoded protein is CASAPGAGTYEQYF.

CDR3: CASSQDPAATHYNEQFF. CDR3 coding DNA: TGTGCCAGCAGCCAAGATCCGGCAGCGACCCACTACAATGAGCAGTTCTTC. The V and J genes are TRBV3-1 and TRBJ2-1; D is unresolved. Trimming left V 0 bases short and J 3 bases short, with 15 bases between. Germline V gene sequence: CDR1 LGHDT, CDR2 YNNKEL (reference sequence). This CDR3 comprises 17 residues.

CDR3: CSARQEEGTSGVDYEQYF. The CDR3 coding sequence is TGCAGTGCTAGGCAAGAAGAGGGGACTAGCGGGGTCGACTACGAGCAGTACTTC. The chain has TRBV20-1 and TRBJ2-7; 13 bases line up with TRBD2. The CDR3 totals 18 residues. Germline values: CDR1 DFQATT, CDR2 SNEGSKA (reference sequence). V lost 3 bases and J lost 3; bases outside the gene matches: 14.

This clonotype was observed at least ten times. The CDR3 coding sequence is TGTGCCAGCAGTTACAGTAGCGGGACGGGGCACGAGCAGTACTTC. It codes for CASSYSSGTGHEQYF. This chain uses TRBV6-5 with TRBJ2-7; 8 bases line up with TRBD2. Germline assignment: CDR1 MNHEY and CDR2 SVGAGI. The CDR3 sequence is 15 residues long. V gave up 2 bases and J gave up 5 bases; unmatched junction bases: 8.

Ten or more counts support this clonotype. The rearrangement uses TRBV6-5 and TRBJ2-4, with D perhaps TRBD2 (5 bases). Germline CDR1 and CDR2: MNHEY and SVGAGI. This CDR3 is built from 12 residues. The germline V and J ends were trimmed by 5 bases and 6 bases, with 8 bases remaining between them. The CDR3 region is CASSPSRNIQYF. CDR3 bases: TGTGCCAGCAGTCCTAGCAGAAACATTCAGTACTTC.